This paragraph covers one T cell receptor (beta chain) sequence. Its antigen is not identified. This sample was taken from a study of T cell repertoires in cytomegalovirus infection. Findings of the study overall: Cumulative frequency (of public TCR beta family members) identified carriers of CMV plus the relevant HLA.

Trimming at V came to 6 bases and at J to 6 bases, leaving 10 bases not matched to a gene. The CDR3 loop spans 15 amino acids. Germline-derived CDR1 and CDR2 are MNHNS and SASEGT. TCRdb reprocessed the reads with MiXCR, giving one entry per CDR3 protein. This sample has some 180,000 distinct CDR3 sequences, with 15% to 20% found just once. The chain is built from TRBV6-1 and TRBJ2-1; 8 bases align to TRBD2. The sequenced sample was CD8+ T cells from PBMCs. This sequence originates from a human donor in good health (CMV status not recorded). Some clones in this sample may be carry-over from other donors' samples. The CDR3 nucleotides are TGTGCCAGCAGGGCTGCGGGGGGATTACGCAATGAGCAGTTCTTC. This gives the protein CASRAAGGLRNEQFF.